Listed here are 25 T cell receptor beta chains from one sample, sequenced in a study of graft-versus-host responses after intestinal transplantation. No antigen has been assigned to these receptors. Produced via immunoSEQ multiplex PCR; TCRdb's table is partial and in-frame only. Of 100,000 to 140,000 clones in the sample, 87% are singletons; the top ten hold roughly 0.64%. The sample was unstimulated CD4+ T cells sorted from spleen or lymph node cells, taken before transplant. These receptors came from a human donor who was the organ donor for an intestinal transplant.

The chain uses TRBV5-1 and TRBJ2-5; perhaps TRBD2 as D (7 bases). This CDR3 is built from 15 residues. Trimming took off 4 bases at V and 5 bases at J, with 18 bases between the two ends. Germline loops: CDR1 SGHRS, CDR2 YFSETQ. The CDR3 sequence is CASSQNAGGRETQYF. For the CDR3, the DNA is TGCGCCAGCAGCCAGAATGCCGGGGGGCGGGAGACCCAGTACTTC.

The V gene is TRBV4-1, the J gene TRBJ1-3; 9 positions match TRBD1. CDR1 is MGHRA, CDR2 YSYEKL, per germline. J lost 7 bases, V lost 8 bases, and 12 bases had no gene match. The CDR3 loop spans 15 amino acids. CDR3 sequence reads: CASAGTGFLRNTIYF. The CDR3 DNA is TGCGCCAGCGCCGGGACAGGGTTTTTAAGGAACACCATATATTTT.

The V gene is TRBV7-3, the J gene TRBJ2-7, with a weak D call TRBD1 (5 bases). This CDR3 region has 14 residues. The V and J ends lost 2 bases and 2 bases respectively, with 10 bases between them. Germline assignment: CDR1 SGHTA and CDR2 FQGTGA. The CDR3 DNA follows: TGTGCCAGCAGCTTACGGGCGGACACCTACGAGCAGTACTTC. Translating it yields CASSLRADTYEQYF.

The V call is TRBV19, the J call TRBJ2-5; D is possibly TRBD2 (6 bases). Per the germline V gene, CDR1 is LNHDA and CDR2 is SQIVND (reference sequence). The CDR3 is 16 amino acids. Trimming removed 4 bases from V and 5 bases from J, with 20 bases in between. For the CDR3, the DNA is TGTGCCAGTAGTAACCCCAGGAGGGGAGTTTGGGAGACCCAGTACTTC. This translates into CASSNPRRGVWETQYF. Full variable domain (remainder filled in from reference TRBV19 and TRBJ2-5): DGGITQSPKYLFRKEGQNVTLSCEQNLNHDAMYWYRQDPGQGLRLIYYSQIVNDFQKGDIAEGYSVSREKKESFPLTVTSAQKNPTAFYLCASSNPRRGVWETQYFGPGTRLLVL.

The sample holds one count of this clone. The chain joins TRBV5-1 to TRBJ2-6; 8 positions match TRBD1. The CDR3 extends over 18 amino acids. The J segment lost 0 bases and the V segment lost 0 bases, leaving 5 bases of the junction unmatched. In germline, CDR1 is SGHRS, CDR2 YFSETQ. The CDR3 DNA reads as TGCGCCAGCAGCTTGGGGGGGACAGGCACCTCTGGGGCCAACGTCCTGACTTTC. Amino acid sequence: CASSLGGTGTSGANVLTF.

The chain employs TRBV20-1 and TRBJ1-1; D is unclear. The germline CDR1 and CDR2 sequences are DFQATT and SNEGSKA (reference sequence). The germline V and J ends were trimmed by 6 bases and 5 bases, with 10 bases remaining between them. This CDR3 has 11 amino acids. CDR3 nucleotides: TGCAGTGCCCTACTGAGGACTGAAGCTTTCTTT. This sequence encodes CSALLRTEAFF.

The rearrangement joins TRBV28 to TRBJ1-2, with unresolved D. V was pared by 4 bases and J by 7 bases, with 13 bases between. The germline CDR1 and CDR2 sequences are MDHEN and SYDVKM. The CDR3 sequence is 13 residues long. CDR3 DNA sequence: TGTGCCAGCAGTTCGGCAGGAATTGGTGGCTACACCTTC. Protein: CASSSAGIGGYTF.

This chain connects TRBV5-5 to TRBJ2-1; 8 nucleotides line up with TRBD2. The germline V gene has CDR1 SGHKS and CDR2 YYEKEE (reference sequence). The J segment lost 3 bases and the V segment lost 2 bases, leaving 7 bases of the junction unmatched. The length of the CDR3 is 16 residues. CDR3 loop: CASSFVAAGGYNEQFF. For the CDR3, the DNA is TGTGCCAGCAGCTTTGTTGCTGCGGGGGGCTACAATGAGCAGTTCTTC.

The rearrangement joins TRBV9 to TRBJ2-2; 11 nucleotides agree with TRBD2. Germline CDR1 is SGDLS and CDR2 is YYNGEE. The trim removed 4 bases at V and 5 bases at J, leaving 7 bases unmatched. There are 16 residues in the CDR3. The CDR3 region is CASSPRTSGQTGELFF. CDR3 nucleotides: TGTGCCAGCAGCCCTCGGACTAGCGGGCAGACCGGGGAGCTGTTTTTT.

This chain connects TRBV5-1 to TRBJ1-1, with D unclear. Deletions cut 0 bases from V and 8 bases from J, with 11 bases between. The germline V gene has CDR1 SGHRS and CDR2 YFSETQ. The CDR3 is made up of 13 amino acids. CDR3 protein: CASSLGSPREAFF. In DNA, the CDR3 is TGCGCCAGCAGCTTGGGTTCCCCCAGAGAAGCTTTCTTT.

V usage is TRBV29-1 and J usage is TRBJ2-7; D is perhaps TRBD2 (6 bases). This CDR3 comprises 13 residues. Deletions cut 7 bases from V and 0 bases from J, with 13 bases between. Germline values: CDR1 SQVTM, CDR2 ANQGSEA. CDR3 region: CSARGLYSYEQYF. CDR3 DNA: TGCAGCGCTAGGGGACTTTACTCCTACGAGCAGTACTTC.

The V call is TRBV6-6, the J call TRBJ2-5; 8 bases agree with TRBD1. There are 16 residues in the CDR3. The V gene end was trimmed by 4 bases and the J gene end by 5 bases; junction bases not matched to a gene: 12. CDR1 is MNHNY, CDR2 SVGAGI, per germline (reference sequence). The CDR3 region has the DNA TGTGCCAGCAGTTCGTCCGGCAGGGGGCCGGGGGAGACCCAGTACTTC. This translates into CASSSSGRGPGETQYF.

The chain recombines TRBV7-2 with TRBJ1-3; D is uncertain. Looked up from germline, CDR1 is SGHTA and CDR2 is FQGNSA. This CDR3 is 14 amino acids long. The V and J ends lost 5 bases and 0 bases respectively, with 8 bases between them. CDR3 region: CASSRGDSGNTIYF. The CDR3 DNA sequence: TGTGCCAGCAGCCGGGGAGACTCTGGAAACACCATATATTTT.

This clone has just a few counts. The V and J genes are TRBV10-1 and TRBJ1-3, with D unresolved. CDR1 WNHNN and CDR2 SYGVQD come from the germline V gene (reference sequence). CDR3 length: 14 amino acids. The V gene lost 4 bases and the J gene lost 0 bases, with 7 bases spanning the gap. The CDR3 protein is CASSATDSGNTIYF. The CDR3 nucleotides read TGCGCCAGCAGTGCGACGGACTCTGGAAACACCATATATTTT.

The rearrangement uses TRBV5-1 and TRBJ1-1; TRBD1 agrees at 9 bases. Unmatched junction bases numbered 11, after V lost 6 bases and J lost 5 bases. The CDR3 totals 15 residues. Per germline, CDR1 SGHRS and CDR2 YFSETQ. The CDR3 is CASTIDDRGRTEAFF. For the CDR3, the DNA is TGCGCCAGCACCATCGACGACAGGGGGAGGACTGAAGCTTTCTTT. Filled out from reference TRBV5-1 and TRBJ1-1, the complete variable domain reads KAGVTQTPRYLIKTRGQQVTLSCSPISGHRSVSWYQQTPGQGLQFLFEYFSETQRNKGNFPGRFSGRQFSNSRSEMNVSTLELGDSALYLCASTIDDRGRTEAFFGQGTRLTVV.

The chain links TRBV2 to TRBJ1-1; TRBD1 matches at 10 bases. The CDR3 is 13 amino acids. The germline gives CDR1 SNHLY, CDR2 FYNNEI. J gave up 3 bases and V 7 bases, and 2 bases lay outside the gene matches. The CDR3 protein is CASTGTGDTEAFF. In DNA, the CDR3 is TGTGCCAGCACTGGGACAGGGGACACTGAAGCTTTCTTT.

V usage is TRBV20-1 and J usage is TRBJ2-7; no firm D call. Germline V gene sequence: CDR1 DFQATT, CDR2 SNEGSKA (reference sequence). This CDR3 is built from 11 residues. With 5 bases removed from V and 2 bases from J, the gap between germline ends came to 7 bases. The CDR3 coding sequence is TGCAGTGCTCCAGGTACCTACGAGCAGTACTTC. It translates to CSAPGTYEQYF.

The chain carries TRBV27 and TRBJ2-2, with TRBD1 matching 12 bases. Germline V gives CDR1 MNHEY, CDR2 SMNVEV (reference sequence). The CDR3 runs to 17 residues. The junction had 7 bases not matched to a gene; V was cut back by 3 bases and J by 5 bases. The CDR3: CASSFLGTGGRTGELFF. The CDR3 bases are TGTGCCAGCAGTTTCCTCGGGACAGGGGGCCGAACCGGGGAGCTGTTTTTT.

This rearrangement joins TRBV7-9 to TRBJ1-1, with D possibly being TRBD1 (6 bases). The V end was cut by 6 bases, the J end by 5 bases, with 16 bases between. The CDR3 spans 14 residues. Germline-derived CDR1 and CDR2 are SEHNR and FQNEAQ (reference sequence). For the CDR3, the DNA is TGTGCCAGCAGTCCCTCCAGGGGCGGAACTGAAGCTTTCTTT. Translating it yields CASSPSRGGTEAFF.

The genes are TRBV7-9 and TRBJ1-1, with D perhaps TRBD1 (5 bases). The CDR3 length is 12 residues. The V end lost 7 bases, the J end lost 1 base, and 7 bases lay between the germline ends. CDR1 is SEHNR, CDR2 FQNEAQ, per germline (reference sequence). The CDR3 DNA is TGTGCCAGCACCGGACAGAACACTGAAGCTTTCTTT. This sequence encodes CASTGQNTEAFF.

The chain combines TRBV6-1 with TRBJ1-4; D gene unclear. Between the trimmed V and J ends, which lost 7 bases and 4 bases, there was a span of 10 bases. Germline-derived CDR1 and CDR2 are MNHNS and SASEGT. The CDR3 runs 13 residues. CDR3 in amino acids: CASKRQFNEKLFF. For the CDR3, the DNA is TGTGCCAGCAAGCGTCAGTTTAATGAAAAACTGTTTTTT.

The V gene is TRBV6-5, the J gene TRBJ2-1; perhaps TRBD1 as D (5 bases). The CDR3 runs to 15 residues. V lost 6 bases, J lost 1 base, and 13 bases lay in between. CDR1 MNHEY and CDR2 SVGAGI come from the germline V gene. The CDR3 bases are TGTGCCAGCAGCCTGAAGGGGCTATCCTACAATGAGCAGTTCTTC. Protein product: CASSLKGLSYNEQFF.

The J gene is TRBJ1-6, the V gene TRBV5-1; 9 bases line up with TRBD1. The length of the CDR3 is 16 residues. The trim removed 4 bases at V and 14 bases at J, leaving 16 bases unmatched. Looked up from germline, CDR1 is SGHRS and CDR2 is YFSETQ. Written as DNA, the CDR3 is TGCGCCAGCAGCCCTAGGACAGGGGCCCGTGGGGAGTCCCTCCACTTT. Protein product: CASSPRTGARGESLHF.

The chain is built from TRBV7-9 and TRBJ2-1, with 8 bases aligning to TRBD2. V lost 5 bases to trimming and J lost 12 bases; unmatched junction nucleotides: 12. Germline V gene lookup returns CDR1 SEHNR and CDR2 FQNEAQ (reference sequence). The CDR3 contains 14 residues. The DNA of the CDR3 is TGTGCCAGCAGCCCTCGGGGGTTGGGACTAGTGCAGTTCTTC. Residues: CASSPRGLGLVQFF.

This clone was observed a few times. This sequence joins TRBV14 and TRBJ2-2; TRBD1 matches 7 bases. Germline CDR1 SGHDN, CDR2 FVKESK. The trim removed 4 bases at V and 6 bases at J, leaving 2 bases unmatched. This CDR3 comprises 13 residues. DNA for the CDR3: TGTGCCAGCAGCCGCCAGGGGGCCGGGGAGCTGTTTTTT. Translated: CASSRQGAGELFF. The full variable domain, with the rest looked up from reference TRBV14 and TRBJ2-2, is EAGVTQFPSHSVIEKGQTVTLRCDPISGHDNLYWYRRVMGKEIKFLLHFVKESKQDESGMPNNRFLAERTGGTYSTLKVQPAELEDSGVYFCASSRQGAGELFFGEGSRLTVL.